This T cell receptor beta chain was identified during a study of beta chain features in type 1 diabetes. Study-wide points: Shorter TCRB CDR3s, moderately but significantly so, marked every one of the four CD4+ subsets in Type 1 diabetes patients.

This clone was detected a few times. The antigen is not known. CDR1 MNHEY and CDR2 SVGAGI come from the germline V gene. The CDR3 sequence is 15 residues long. The V and J ends lost 5 bases and 2 bases respectively, with 16 bases between them. Since all of the isolated RNA was reverse transcribed, expressed TCRB transcripts were what got sequenced. Libraries were prepared by immunoSEQ multiplex PCR; TCRdb keeps only in-frame clonotypes and omits some of them. The table includes about 340,000 clones, about 13% detected once. The receptor comes from a young woman with type 1 diabetes. Sequenced sample: naive CD4+ T cells from blood. The V and J genes are TRBV6-5 and TRBJ2-7, with a tentative D call TRBD1 (6 bases). Here the CDR3 reads CASSPGTTITYEQYF. In DNA form, the CDR3 reads TGTGCCAGCAGTCCGGGGACAACAATCACCTACGAGCAGTACTTC.